Listed below are T cell receptor beta chains from one sample, sequenced in a study of control samples from healthy donors and cancer patients. Produced via immunoSEQ multiplex PCR; TCRdb's table is partial and in-frame only. Among tens of thousands of clones listed, around 90% were seen once. Source material: PBMCs. The receptors were gathered from a man aged 55 to 70 with colorectal cancer. Each CDR3 is given with its conserved first and last residue. D genes are given only for firm matches.

cdr3_aa: CASSPGVAGNKETQYF; cdr3_nt: TGTGCCAGCAGCCCCGGGGTAGCGGGGAACAAAGAGACCCAGTACTTC; v_call: TRBV3-1/TRBV3-2; d_call: TRBD2; j_call: TRBJ2-5
cdr3_aa: CASSLGTMYQETQYF; cdr3_nt: TGCGCCAGCAGCTTGGGAACAATGTACCAAGAGACCCAGTACTTC; v_call: TRBV5-1; d_call: .; j_call: TRBJ2-5
cdr3_aa: CASSYPRGANVLTF; cdr3_nt: TGTGCCAGCAGTTACCCCAGAGGGGCCAACGTCCTGACTTTC; v_call: TRBV6-5; d_call: .; j_call: TRBJ2-6
cdr3_aa: CASSPAGGHYEQYF; cdr3_nt: TGTGCCAGCTCACCGGCGGGGGGCCACTACGAGCAGTACTTC; v_call: TRBV21-1; d_call: .; j_call: TRBJ2-7
cdr3_aa: CASSLGKTASGANVLTF; cdr3_nt: TGTGCCAGCAGCTTGGGAAAGACGGCCTCTGGGGCCAACGTCCTGACTTTC; v_call: TRBV11-2; d_call: .; j_call: TRBJ2-6
cdr3_aa: CASSRGSGSNNEQFF; cdr3_nt: TGCGCCAGCAGTCGGGGTAGCGGGAGTAACAATGAGCAGTTCTTC; v_call: TRBV23-1; d_call: TRBD2; j_call: TRBJ2-1
cdr3_aa: CASSQGQGGNTGELFF; cdr3_nt: TGTGCCAGCAGCCAAGGGCAGGGGGGGAACACCGGGGAGCTGTTTTTT; v_call: TRBV3-1/TRBV3-2; d_call: .; j_call: TRBJ2-2
cdr3_aa: CASSVGQGAHTQYF; cdr3_nt: TGTGCCAGCAGCGTAGGACAGGGGGCTCATACGCAGTATTTT; v_call: TRBV9; d_call: TRBD1; j_call: TRBJ2-3
cdr3_aa: CASSQEGGRANEKLFF; cdr3_nt: TGCGCCAGCAGCCAAGAGGGGGGGCGGGCTAATGAAAAACTGTTTTTT; v_call: TRBV4-1; d_call: .; j_call: TRBJ1-4
cdr3_aa: CSASTGTGRNSPLHF; cdr3_nt: TGCAGTGCTAGTACCGGGACAGGGCGAAATTCACCCCTCCACTTT; v_call: TRBV20-1; d_call: TRBD1; j_call: TRBJ1-6
cdr3_aa: CASSEAGQGSIYGYTF; cdr3_nt: TGTGCCAGCAGTGAGGCGGGACAGGGATCGATCTATGGCTACACCTTC; v_call: TRBV25-1; d_call: TRBD1; j_call: TRBJ1-2
cdr3_aa: CASSVRGNRLDQPQHF; cdr3_nt: TGTGCCAGCAGTGTGAGGGGGAACAGGCTGGATCAGCCCCAGCATTTT; v_call: TRBV6-1; d_call: .; j_call: TRBJ1-5
cdr3_aa: CASCSTENTGELFF; cdr3_nt: TGTGCCAGCTGTTCGACAGAGAACACCGGGGAGCTGTTTTTT; v_call: TRBV28; d_call: .; j_call: TRBJ2-2
cdr3_aa: CAWSVQRGIAKNIQYF; cdr3_nt: TGTGCCTGGAGTGTACAGCGGGGTATAGCCAAAAACATTCAGTACTTC; v_call: TRBV30; d_call: TRBD2; j_call: TRBJ2-4
cdr3_aa: CSGTGPMNTEAFF; cdr3_nt: TGCAGCGGGACAGGGCCAATGAACACTGAAGCTTTCTTT; v_call: TRBV29-1; d_call: TRBD1; j_call: TRBJ1-1
cdr3_aa: CASSYGPLSLAVGDTQYF; cdr3_nt: TGTGCCAGCAGTTACGGCCCCTTGTCACTAGCTGTCGGAGATACGCAGTATTTT; v_call: TRBV6-2/TRBV6-3; d_call: .; j_call: TRBJ2-3
cdr3_aa: CASSPLGGRETQYF; cdr3_nt: TGTGCCAGCAGCCCCCTAGGAGGGCGGGAGACCCAGTACTTC; v_call: TRBV9; d_call: .; j_call: TRBJ2-5
cdr3_aa: CASSFGRNTIYF; cdr3_nt: TGTGCCAGCAGTTTCGGTCGAAACACCATATATTTT; v_call: TRBV12-3/TRBV12-4; d_call: .; j_call: TRBJ1-3
cdr3_aa: CASSLSNSPLHF; cdr3_nt: TGTGCCAGCAGCTTATCTAATTCACCCCTCCACTTT; v_call: TRBV12-3/TRBV12-4; d_call: .; j_call: TRBJ1-6
cdr3_aa: CASSVAEGHEQYF; cdr3_nt: TGTGCCAGCAGCGTAGCCGAGGGACACGAGCAGTACTTC; v_call: TRBV9; d_call: .; j_call: TRBJ2-7
cdr3_aa: CASGGPTGAAIQETQYF; cdr3_nt: TGTGCCAGCGGTGGCCCAACAGGGGCGGCGATCCAAGAGACCCAGTACTTC; v_call: TRBV2; d_call: TRBD1; j_call: TRBJ2-5
cdr3_aa: CASSQDLGWSGNTIYF; cdr3_nt: TGCGCCAGCAGCCAAGATCTGGGGTGGTCTGGAAACACCATATATTTT; v_call: TRBV4-1; d_call: .; j_call: TRBJ1-3
cdr3_aa: CARGGYTF; cdr3_nt: TGTGCCAGAGGTGGCTACACCTTC; v_call: TRBV2; d_call: .; j_call: TRBJ1-2
cdr3_aa: CAIRGGNPSYTF; cdr3_nt: TGTGCCATCAGAGGCGGCAACCCCAGCTACACCTTC; v_call: TRBV10-3; d_call: .; j_call: TRBJ1-2
cdr3_aa: CASSTLTGLAQYF; cdr3_nt: TGTGCCAGTAGTACCCTAACGGGTTTAGCGCAGTATTTT; v_call: TRBV19; d_call: .; j_call: TRBJ2-3
cdr3_aa: CASGLDRTGTSYEQYF; cdr3_nt: TGTGCTAGTGGTTTGGATCGGACAGGAACTTCCTACGAGCAGTACTTC; v_call: TRBV12-5; d_call: TRBD1; j_call: TRBJ2-7
cdr3_aa: CASSFKRATEAFF; cdr3_nt: TGTGCCAGCAGTTTTAAACGTGCCACTGAAGCTTTCTTT; v_call: TRBV12-3/TRBV12-4; d_call: .; j_call: TRBJ1-1